A single sample is the source of the 25 T cell receptor beta chains below, sequenced in a study of blood T cell repertoires in COVID-19 (dated by TCRdb to the early 2020s). Library preparation was by the immunoSEQ multiplex PCR assay. TCRdb stores this immuneACCESS table with in-frame sequences only. Part of the clones is absent; in the studies checked, under half of the shortfall reflects unresolved V genes, and no reason is known for the rest. For this sample there are 60,000 to 90,000 clones; 75% to 95% appear just once. The ten most abundant clones make up approximately 0.74% of the sample. Specimen: peripheral blood. These TCRs come from an elderly woman with acute or convalescent COVID-19.

J is TRBJ1-2 and V is TRBV5-1, with 8 bases fitting TRBD1. Germline CDR1 and CDR2: SGHRS and YFSETQ. J lost 2 bases, V lost 0 bases, and 0 bases had no gene match. The CDR3 loop spans 14 amino acids. The CDR3 sequence is CASSLGDRNYGYTF. The CDR3 DNA sequence: TGCGCCAGCAGCTTGGGGGACAGGAACTATGGCTACACCTTC.

The chain uses TRBV29-1 and TRBJ1-2; possibly TRBD1 for D (6 bases). The germline V gene has CDR1 SQVTM and CDR2 ANQGSEA. Trimming pared 7 bases from V and 5 bases from J, leaving 17 bases between. CDR3 length equals 13 residues. CDR3 sequence: CSAGEGGLYGYTF. The CDR3 nucleotides are TGCAGCGCCGGGGAGGGGGGGCTTTATGGCTACACCTTC.

V is TRBV5-1 and J is TRBJ1-3; possible D gene TRBD1, 6 bases. Germline V CDR1 and CDR2: SGHRS, YFSETQ. Trimming took off 2 bases at V and 4 bases at J, with 13 bases between the two ends. The CDR3 is made up of 15 amino acids. The CDR3 bases are TGCGCCAGCAGCTTACAGGGCCTGTTCGGAAACACCATATATTTT. Protein sequence: CASSLQGLFGNTIYF.

The chain links TRBV7-9 to TRBJ2-1; 8 nucleotides agree with TRBD1. The CDR3 sequence is 16 residues long. V trimming: 4 bases; J trimming: 0 bases; junction bases outside the gene matches: 5. The germline V gene encodes CDR1 SEHNR and CDR2 FQNEAQ (reference sequence). The CDR3 loop reads CASSSGTGSSYNEQFF. CDR3 bases: TGTGCCAGCAGCTCGGGGACAGGCAGCTCCTACAATGAGCAGTTCTTC.

V gene TRBV5-1 combines with J gene TRBJ2-7; 9 bases are a match to TRBD1. The CDR3 runs to 16 residues. Germline V gene data show CDR1 as SGHRS and CDR2 as YFSETQ. Trimming at V came to 3 bases and at J to 0 bases, leaving 7 bases not matched to a gene. The CDR3 sequence is CASSWGGTGHSYEQYF. The CDR3 nucleotides read TGCGCCAGCAGCTGGGGCGGGACAGGGCACTCCTACGAGCAGTACTTC.

The chain recombines TRBV19 with TRBJ2-7; 7 nucleotides agree with TRBD2. J was trimmed by 6 bases and V by 10 bases; bases with no gene match: 9. CDR3 length: 12 residues. The germline gives CDR1 LNHDA, CDR2 SQIVND (reference sequence). The CDR3: CATGEGGSEQYF. Written as DNA, the CDR3 is TGTGCCACCGGGGAGGGTGGCTCCGAGCAGTACTTC.

The chain couples TRBV11-2 to TRBJ1-6; 8 bases fit TRBD1. CDR1 is SGHAT and CDR2 is FQNNGV in the germline V gene. With 6 bases clipped from V and 8 bases from J, the junction kept 9 bases outside the gene matches. The CDR3 runs to 15 residues. CDR3 coding DNA: TGTGCCAGCAGATCCAACAGGGGGGGAGATTCACCCCTCCACTTT. This encodes CASRSNRGGDSPLHF. Drawing the rest from reference TRBV11-2 and TRBJ1-6, the complete variable domain is EAGVAQSPRYKIIEKRQSVAFWCNPISGHATLYWYQQILGQGPKLLIQFQNNGVVDDSQLPKDRFSAERLKGVDSTLKIQPAKLEDSAVYLCASRSNRGGDSPLHFGNGTRLTVT.

This clone came up a few times. The J gene is TRBJ2-7, the V gene TRBV4-1; 8 nucleotides line up with TRBD2. The CDR3 totals 16 residues. Looked up from germline, CDR1 is MGHRA and CDR2 is YSYEKL. The V gene end was trimmed by 0 bases and the J gene end by 7 bases; junction bases not matched to a gene: 11. The CDR3 region has the DNA TGCGCCAGCAGCCAAGATCCTAGCGGGCCCGTTCGGGAGCAGTACTTC. It encodes CASSQDPSGPVREQYF.

The chain employs TRBV6-7 and TRBJ1-1; TRBD1 matches 7 bases. TRBV6-7 is sorted into the ORF group, with uncertain function. This CDR3 spans 14 amino acids. V was clipped by 6 bases and J by 2 bases; unmatched bases: 6. The CDR3 bases are TGTGCCAGCAGCCGCAGGGGGTTCAACACTGAAGCTTTCTTT. It codes for CASSRRGFNTEAFF.

The V and J genes are TRBV29-1 and TRBJ1-2, with 7 nucleotides matching TRBD1. From germline, CDR1 is SQVTM and CDR2 ANQGSEA. V was clipped by 7 bases and J by 8 bases; unmatched bases: 13. There are 13 residues in the CDR3. CDR3 protein: CSGNRGETSGYTF. Written as DNA, the CDR3 is TGCAGCGGAAACAGGGGCGAAACCTCCGGCTACACCTTC.

This clone has just one count. This rearrangement joins TRBV13 to TRBJ2-7; D perhaps matches TRBD2 (6 bases). V gave up 5 bases and J gave up 0 bases, with 14 bases separating them. The CDR3 has 15 amino acids. Germline CDR1 reads PRHDT; CDR2 reads FYEKMQ (reference sequence). As DNA, the CDR3 is TGTGCCAGCAGCGAGGCAGCGGGCAGCTCCTACGAGCAGTACTTC. Its translation: CASSEAAGSSYEQYF. The whole variable domain, remainder taken from reference TRBV13 and TRBJ2-7, is AAGVIQSPRHLIKEKRETATLKCYPIPRHDTVYWYQQGPGQDPQFLISFYEKMQSDKGSIPDRFSAQQFSDYHSELNMSSLELGDSALYFCASSEAAGSSYEQYFGPGTRLTVT.

The chain couples TRBV10-3 to TRBJ1-2, with no clear D. CDR1 and CDR2 from the germline V gene are ENHRY and SYGVKD. Trimming took off 7 bases at V and 8 bases at J, with 17 bases between the two ends. CDR3 length: 13 residues. DNA for the CDR3: TGTGCCATCACCCCCATCGATGGGAGAGGCTACACCTTC. This codes for CAITPIDGRGYTF.

The CDR3 loop reads CASSLGRVRNQPQHF. CDR3 in DNA: TGTGCCAGCAGCTTAGGCAGGGTCCGCAATCAGCCCCAGCATTTT. The gene calls are TRBV7-2 and TRBJ1-5, with D maybe TRBD1 (5 bases). This CDR3 comprises 15 residues. Trimming left V 1 base short and J 2 bases short, with 9 bases between. The germline V gene has CDR1 SGHTA and CDR2 FQGNSA.

The chain carries TRBV2 and TRBJ2-1; D might be TRBD2 (5 bases). This CDR3 is 14 amino acids long. V lost 3 bases, J lost 7 bases, and 13 bases lay in between. The germline CDR1 and CDR2 sequences are SNHLY and FYNNEI. CDR3 amino acids: CASSEGRRRNEQFF. The CDR3 DNA reads as TGTGCCAGCAGTGAGGGAAGGCGGAGGAATGAGCAGTTCTTC.

The J gene is TRBJ2-5, the V gene TRBV7-8; 10 bases line up with TRBD2. Germline values: CDR1 SGHVS, CDR2 FQNEAQ. Trimming at V came to 5 bases and at J to 1 base, leaving 4 bases not matched to a gene. This CDR3 is built from 15 residues. CDR3 region: CASSPGTSAQETQYF. For the CDR3, the DNA is TGTGCCAGCAGCCCTGGGACTAGCGCCCAAGAGACCCAGTACTTC. Full variable domain (missing parts from reference TRBV7-8 and TRBJ2-5): GAGVSQSPRYKVAKRGQDVALRCDPISGHVSLFWYQQALGQGPEFLTYFQNEAQLDKSGLPSDRFFAERPEGSVSTLKIQRTQQEDSAVYLCASSPGTSAQETQYFGPGTRLLVL.

The chain couples TRBV5-1 to TRBJ2-1; 7 nucleotides agree with TRBD1. Germline CDR1 reads SGHRS; CDR2 reads YFSETQ. Trimming cost V 5 bases and J 5 bases; bases outside gene matches: 10. This CDR3 has 15 amino acids. The CDR3: CASRNTGERNNEQFF. Here the CDR3 DNA reads TGCGCCAGCAGAAATACAGGGGAAAGGAACAATGAGCAGTTCTTC. The full variable domain, with the rest looked up from reference TRBV5-1 and TRBJ2-1, is KAGVTQTPRYLIKTRGQQVTLSCSPISGHRSVSWYQQTPGQGLQFLFEYFSETQRNKGNFPGRFSGRQFSNSRSEMNVSTLELGDSALYLCASRNTGERNNEQFFGPGTRLTVL.

This rearrangement joins TRBV12-2 to TRBJ1-2; the table's D gene call, TRBD1, was not cross checked with the DNA. TRBV12-2 is given as a pseudogene. This CDR3 has 12 residues. The CDR3 DNA is TGTGCAAGTCGCCAGGGACAACGGGGCTACACCTTC. The encoded protein is CASRQGQRGYTF.

The gene calls are TRBV7-5 and TRBJ2-7; the listed D gene, TRBD2, was not tested against the DNA. TRBV7-5 is a documented pseudogene. The CDR3 is made up of 14 amino acids. CDR3 DNA: TGTGTCAGAAGCGTGCGACTAGTTCCCCACGAGCAGTACTTC. Translation gives CVRSVRLVPHEQYF.

The CDR3 here is CASQGLAGGYNEQFF. Written as DNA, the CDR3 is TGCGCCAGCCAAGGACTAGCGGGGGGGTACAATGAGCAGTTCTTC. The rearrangement links TRBV5-1 to TRBJ2-1; TRBD2 aligns across 15 bases. The CDR3 is 15 amino acids. The trim removed 7 bases at V and 4 bases at J, leaving 3 bases unmatched. CDR1 SGHRS and CDR2 YFSETQ come from the germline V gene.

This sequence joins TRBV4-1 and TRBJ2-7; D may be TRBD2 (6 bases). The V end lost 1 base, the J end lost 7 bases, and 14 bases lay between the germline ends. Germline CDR1 reads MGHRA; CDR2 reads YSYEKL. There are 14 residues in the CDR3. DNA of the CDR3: TGCGCCAGCAGCCAAGTGCAAAAACGGGGGGAGCAGTACTTC. It yields the protein CASSQVQKRGEQYF.

The chain has TRBV3-1 (or the pseudogene TRBV3-2) and TRBJ1-1; D may be TRBD1 (5 bases). V shed 4 bases and J shed 4 bases, with 13 bases lying between them. The CDR3 has 14 amino acids. From germline, CDR1 is LGHDT and CDR2 YNNKEL (reference sequence). CDR3 sequence: CASSPIGGGTEAFF. CDR3 bases: TGTGCCAGCAGCCCTATCGGGGGAGGCACTGAAGCTTTCTTT.

The chain joins TRBV5-1 to TRBJ2-1; tentatively, D is TRBD2 (5 bases). Germline V gene data show CDR1 as SGHRS and CDR2 as YFSETQ. Between the trimmed V and J ends, which lost 0 bases and 4 bases, there was a span of 14 bases. CDR3 length: 16 residues. CDR3 protein: CASSLAGVGVYNEQFF. The CDR3 nucleotides are TGCGCCAGCAGCTTGGCCGGGGTCGGGGTATACAATGAGCAGTTCTTC.

The V gene is TRBV6-6, the J gene TRBJ1-2; 9 bases fit TRBD1. V lost 5 bases and J lost 6; bases outside the gene matches: 4. Germline V gene sequence: CDR1 MNHNY, CDR2 SVGAGI (reference sequence). This CDR3 contains 13 residues. The CDR3 DNA reads TGTGCCAGCAGTGATACAGGGGGCGATGGCTACACCTTC. Translating gives CASSDTGGDGYTF.

The V call is TRBV15, the J call TRBJ1-2, with a weak D call TRBD1 (6 bases). The germline gives CDR1 LNHNV, CDR2 YYDKDF (reference sequence). Trimming took off 3 bases at V and 0 bases at J, with 17 bases between the two ends. This CDR3 is 17 amino acids long. The CDR3 region is CATSRPQGQTANYGYTF. CDR3 DNA: TGTGCCACCAGCAGGCCACAGGGACAAACAGCTAACTATGGCTACACCTTC.

J is TRBJ1-2 and V is TRBV4-1, with 7 bases identical to TRBD1. Looked up from germline, CDR1 is MGHRA and CDR2 is YSYEKL. V dropped 0 bases and J dropped 2; count of bases not matched to a gene: 3. The CDR3 is 15 amino acids. CDR3 sequence: CASSQDETGNYGYTF. In DNA, the CDR3 is TGCGCCAGCAGCCAAGATGAGACAGGGAACTATGGCTACACCTTC.